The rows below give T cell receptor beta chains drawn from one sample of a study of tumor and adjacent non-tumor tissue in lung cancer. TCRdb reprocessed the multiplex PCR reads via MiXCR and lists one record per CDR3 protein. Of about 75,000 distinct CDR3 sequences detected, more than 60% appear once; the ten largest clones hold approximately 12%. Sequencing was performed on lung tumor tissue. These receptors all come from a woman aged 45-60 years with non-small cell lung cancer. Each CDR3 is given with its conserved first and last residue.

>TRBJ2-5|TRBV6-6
CASSPTSGETQYF
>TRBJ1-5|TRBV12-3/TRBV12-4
CASNLNRGSHPQHF
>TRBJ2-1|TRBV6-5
CASSCSRGHGRFF
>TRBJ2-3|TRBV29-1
CSARDGRIDTQYF
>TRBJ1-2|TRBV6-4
CASSDGTGGPYGYTF
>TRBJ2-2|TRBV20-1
CSARTDRATGKLFF
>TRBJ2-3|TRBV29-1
CSVVDVYTDTRYF
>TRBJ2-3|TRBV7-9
CASSLTVTQYF
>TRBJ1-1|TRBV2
CASSERTQGKVNTEAFF
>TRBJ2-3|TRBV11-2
CASSPPGLADTDTQCF
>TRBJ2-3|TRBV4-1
CASSQEPGPTGADTQYF
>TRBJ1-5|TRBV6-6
CANSYSFDSNQPQHF
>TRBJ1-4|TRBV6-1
CASSDHIGGTGNEKLFF
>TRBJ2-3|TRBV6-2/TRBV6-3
CASSMDNETDRQYF
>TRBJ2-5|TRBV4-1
CASSLGRGRPVTQYF
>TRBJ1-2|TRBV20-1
CSAVDSTNYGYTF
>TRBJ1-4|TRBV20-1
CSASAVTVGEKLFF
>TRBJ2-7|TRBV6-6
CASSYFGTRDYDQYF
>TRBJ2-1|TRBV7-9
CASSLPPGASGGLNEQFF
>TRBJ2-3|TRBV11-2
CACSPVGYSLPDTQYF
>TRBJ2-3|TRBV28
CASSLAASGDGTDTQYF
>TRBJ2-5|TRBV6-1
CASDQGRGQETQYF
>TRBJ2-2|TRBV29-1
CSVVDWRRTRELFF
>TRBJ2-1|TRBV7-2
CASTLIRTGGVGEQFF
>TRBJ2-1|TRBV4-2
CASSQAQDNNEQFF
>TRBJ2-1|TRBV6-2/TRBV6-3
CVSRGHTGDEQFF
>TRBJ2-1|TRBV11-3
CASSFFDGGPEQLF
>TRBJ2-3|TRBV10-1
CASSESGVMADAQYF
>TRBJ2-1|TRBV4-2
CASSQASVEYNNEQSF
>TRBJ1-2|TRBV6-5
CAGSRQTNYGYTF
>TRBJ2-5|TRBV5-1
CASSPAGTRQETQYF
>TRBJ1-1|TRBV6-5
CASSYGRDGYTETLF
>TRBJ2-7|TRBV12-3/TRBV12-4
CASGVGYSYEQYF
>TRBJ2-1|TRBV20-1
CSASSSGSNGEQFF
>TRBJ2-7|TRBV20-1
CSASSRAGGSYEQYF
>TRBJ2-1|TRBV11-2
CASSFGSTDNEQFF
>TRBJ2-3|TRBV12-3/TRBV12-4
CASSPRTGGRADTQYF
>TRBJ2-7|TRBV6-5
CGSSYSSRSSYEQYF
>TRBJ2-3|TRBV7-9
CASSFEGSTDTQYF
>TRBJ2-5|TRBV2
CVSRFGILQETQYF